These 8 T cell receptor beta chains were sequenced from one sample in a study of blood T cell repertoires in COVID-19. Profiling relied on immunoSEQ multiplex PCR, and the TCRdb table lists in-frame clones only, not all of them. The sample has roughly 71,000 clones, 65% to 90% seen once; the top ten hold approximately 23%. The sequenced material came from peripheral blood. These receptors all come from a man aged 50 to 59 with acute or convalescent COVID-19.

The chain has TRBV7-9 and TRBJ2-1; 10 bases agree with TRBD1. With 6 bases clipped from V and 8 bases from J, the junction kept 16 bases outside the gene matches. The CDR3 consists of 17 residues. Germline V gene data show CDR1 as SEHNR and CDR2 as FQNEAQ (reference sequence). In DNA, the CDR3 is TGTGCCAGCAGTTTCCCGGGAGGGACAGGGGTTACCGATGAGCAGTTCTTC. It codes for CASSFPGGTGVTDEQFF.

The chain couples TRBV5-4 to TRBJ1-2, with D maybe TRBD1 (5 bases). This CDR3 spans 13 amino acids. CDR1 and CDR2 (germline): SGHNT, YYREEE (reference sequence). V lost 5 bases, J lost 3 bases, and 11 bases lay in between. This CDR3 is CASRSDMDYGYTF. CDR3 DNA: TGTGCCAGCAGATCGGACATGGACTATGGCTACACCTTC.

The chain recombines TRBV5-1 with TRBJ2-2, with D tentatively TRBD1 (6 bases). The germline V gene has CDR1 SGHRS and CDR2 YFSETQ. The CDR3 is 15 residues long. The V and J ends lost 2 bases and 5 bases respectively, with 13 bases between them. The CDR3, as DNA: TGCGCCAGCAGCTTAAGCCAGGGGTTGACCGGGGAGCTGTTTTTT. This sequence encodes CASSLSQGLTGELFF.

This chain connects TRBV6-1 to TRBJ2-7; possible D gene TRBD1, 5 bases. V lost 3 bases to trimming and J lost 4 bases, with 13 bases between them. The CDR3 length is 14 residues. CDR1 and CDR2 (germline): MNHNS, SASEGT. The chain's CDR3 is CASSEIGVGYEQYV. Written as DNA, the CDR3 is TGTGCCAGCAGTGAGATAGGGGTTGGTTACGAGCAGTACGTC.

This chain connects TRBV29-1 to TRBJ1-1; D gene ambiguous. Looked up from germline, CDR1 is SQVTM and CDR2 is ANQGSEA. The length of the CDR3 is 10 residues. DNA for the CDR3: TGCAGAATTTCTTCCCCTGAAGCTTTCTTT. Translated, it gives CRISSPEAFF.

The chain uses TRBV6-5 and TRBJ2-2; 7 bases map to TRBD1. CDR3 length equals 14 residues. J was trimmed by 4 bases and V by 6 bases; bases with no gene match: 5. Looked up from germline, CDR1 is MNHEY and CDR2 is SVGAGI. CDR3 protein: CASSATGTTGELFF. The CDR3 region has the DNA TGTGCCAGCAGCGCGACAGGGACCACCGGGGAGCTGTTTTTT.

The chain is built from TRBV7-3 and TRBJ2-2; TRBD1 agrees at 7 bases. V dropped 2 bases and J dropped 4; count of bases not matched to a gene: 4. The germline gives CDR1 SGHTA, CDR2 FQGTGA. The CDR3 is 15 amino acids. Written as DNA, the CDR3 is TGTGCCAGCAGCTTATTAGGGGGCAGCACCGGGGAGCTGTTTTTT. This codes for CASSLLGGSTGELFF.

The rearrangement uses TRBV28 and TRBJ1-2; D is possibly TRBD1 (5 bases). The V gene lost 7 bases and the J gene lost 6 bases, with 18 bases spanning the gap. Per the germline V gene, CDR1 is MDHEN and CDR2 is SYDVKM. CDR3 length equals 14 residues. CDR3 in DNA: TGTGCCAGCAAAGCAGGGAGGGGTTCCCATGGCTACACCTTC. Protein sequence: CASKAGRGSHGYTF.